This T cell receptor beta chain was recorded in a study of shared clonotypes between healthy human individuals. General study results and limits: It was observed that about 5% of naive CD4 clonotypes were shared across several donors.

Germline V CDR1 and CDR2: MNHEY, SMNVEV (reference sequence). The ends lost 7 bases at V and 3 bases at J; junction bases unmatched: 12. This CDR3 has 17 amino acids. As regards this clone: As yet, its antigen is unknown.

TCRdb keeps only in-frame clones here, not all; method: immunoSEQ multiplex PCR. The sample has more than 550,000 clones; about two thirds are singletons. The specimen sequenced was memory CD4+ T cells sorted from blood. Specified subset: CD45RA-negative fraction. This chain joins TRBV27 and TRBJ2-5, with TRBD2 identical over 12 bases. The receptor's source is a woman in her 30s in good health. In nucleotides, the CDR3 is TGTGCCAGCATGGCCGACGGAGGACTAGCGGGAAAAGAGACCCAGTACTTC. This codes for CASMADGGLAGKETQYF.